A single sample is the source of the 30 T cell receptor beta chains below, sequenced in a study of T cell repertoires in cytomegalovirus infection. TCRdb re-called the reads with MiXCR, one entry per CDR3 protein. The sample yields 110,000 to 150,000 distinct CDR3 sequences, over 30% seen once. These receptors lack a known antigen. The source material was CD8+ T cells from cultured PBMCs, sampled from culture after CMV antigen stimulation. Receptors originate from a human donor in good health (CMV status not recorded). Some clones in this sample may be carry-over from other donors' samples.

The table lists this clonotype with a few counts. V gene TRBV10-3 combines with J gene TRBJ2-3; 10 bases align to TRBD2. The CDR3 loop spans 16 amino acids. Germline-derived CDR1 and CDR2 are ENHRY and SYGVKD. Trimming took 3 bases from V and 2 from J; bases not matched to a gene: 5. The CDR3 is CAISDLTSGDTDTQYF. CDR3 nucleotide sequence: TGTGCCATCAGTGACTTAACTAGCGGGGACACAGATACGCAGTATTTT.

This CDR3 reads CASSNAAEAFF. CDR3 in DNA: TGTGCCAGTAGTAACGCCGCTGAAGCTTTCTTT. The gene calls are TRBV19 and TRBJ1-1; no definite D call. This CDR3 has 11 residues. Trimming took 4 bases from V and 6 from J, leaving 6 bases between them. CDR1 and CDR2 (germline): LNHDA, SQIVND (reference sequence). Full variable domain (remainder filled in from reference TRBV19 and TRBJ1-1): DGGITQSPKYLFRKEGQNVTLSCEQNLNHDAMYWYRQDPGQGLRLIYYSQIVNDFQKGDIAEGYSVSREKKESFPLTVTSAQKNPTAFYLCASSNAAEAFFGQGTRLTVV.

The rearrangement uses TRBV19 and TRBJ2-4, with TRBD1 as a possible D gene (5 bases). The CDR3 runs 16 residues. Germline values: CDR1 LNHDA, CDR2 SQIVND (reference sequence). Trimming stripped 5 bases from V and 0 bases from J, with 14 bases between. In DNA, the CDR3 is TGTGCCAGTAGTCAGGTAACAGGCTTAGCCAAAAACATTCAGTACTTC. Translation gives CASSQVTGLAKNIQYF.

This clonotype was detected only a few times. V usage is TRBV23-1 and J usage is TRBJ1-5; 11 positions agree with TRBD1. TRBV23-1 is assigned to the ORF class and has an uncertain function. The ends lost 7 bases at V and 2 bases at J; junction bases unmatched: 4. The CDR3 is made up of 15 amino acids. This CDR3 is CASKGQGACNQPQHF. CDR3 DNA: TGCGCCAGCAAAGGACAGGGGGCTTGCAATCAGCCCCAGCATTTT.

CDR3 DNA sequence: TGCAGTGCCGAGACTAGCTCAAGGGAGCAGTTCTTC. Translation: CSAETSSREQFF. The gene calls are TRBV20-1 and TRBJ2-1, with 7 nucleotides matching TRBD2. The CDR3 has 12 amino acids. Trimming removed 6 bases from V and 10 bases from J; junction bases left unmatched: 9. The germline gives CDR1 DFQATT, CDR2 SNEGSKA (reference sequence).

This chain links TRBV3-1 with TRBJ2-1; 9 bases are shared with TRBD2. V gave up 2 bases and J gave up 5 bases; unmatched junction bases: 13. CDR1 LGHDT and CDR2 YNNKEL come from the germline V gene (reference sequence). The CDR3 loop spans 18 amino acids. The CDR3: CASSQSARLAGSDNEQFF. CDR3 sequence (DNA): TGTGCCAGCAGCCAATCCGCTCGCCTAGCGGGGTCCGACAATGAGCAGTTCTTC.

This clonotype was seen repeatedly, ten times or more. The V gene is TRBV7-2, the J gene TRBJ2-7; tentative D call: TRBD1 (6 bases). Germline V lookup: CDR1 SGHTA, CDR2 FQGNSA. V gave up 1 base and J gave up 3 bases, with 13 bases separating them. This CDR3 region has 15 residues. The chain's CDR3 is CASSLDLGHNYEQYF. CDR3 sequence (DNA): TGTGCCAGCAGCTTAGATCTGGGACACAACTACGAGCAGTACTTC.

This clonotype turned up a few times. V is TRBV7-6 and J is TRBJ2-3, with unresolved D. Germline CDR1 reads SGHVS; CDR2 reads FNYEAQ. V was cut by 6 bases and J by 1 base, with 14 bases left in between. This CDR3 region has 15 residues. The CDR3: CASSLVGGGTDTQYF. CDR3 in DNA: TGTGCCAGCAGTTTGGTTGGTGGGGGCACAGATACGCAGTATTTT.

This clonotype was counted many times. This sequence joins TRBV29-1 and TRBJ2-4; D gene ambiguous. Germline CDR1 is SQVTM and CDR2 is ANQGSEA. The V end was cut by 2 bases, the J end by 9 bases, with 8 bases between. This CDR3 has 11 residues. CDR3 in DNA: TGCAGCGTTGAAAGGTCTGGCATTCAGTACTTC. Protein: CSVERSGIQYF.

The chain couples TRBV7-8 to TRBJ1-1; D remains ambiguous. The V end was cut by 0 bases, the J end by 8 bases, with 10 bases between. Germline CDR1 SGHVS, CDR2 FQNEAQ. The CDR3 covers 13 residues. CDR3 sequence (DNA): TGTGCCAGCAGCTTAGCGGTCGACCTCGAAGCTTTCTTT. Its protein product is CASSLAVDLEAFF.

Judged by abundance, this clonotype is medium-sized. The V gene is TRBV7-9, the J gene TRBJ2-5; TRBD2 agrees at 9 bases. The germline CDR1 and CDR2 sequences are SEHNR and FQNEAQ (reference sequence). CDR3 size: 16 residues. Trimming at V came to 5 bases and at J to 4 bases, leaving 11 bases not matched to a gene. The CDR3 DNA reads as TGTGCCAGCAGCCCGGTCAGCGGGGGGCAGGGAGAGACCCAGTACTTC. Its protein is CASSPVSGGQGETQYF.

The chain employs TRBV3-1 and TRBJ2-4; D is uncertain. Germline CDR1 LGHDT, CDR2 YNNKEL (reference sequence). V lost 4 bases, J lost 0 bases, and 7 bases lay in between. The CDR3 has 14 amino acids. CDR3 region: CASSLEIAKNIQYF. CDR3 DNA: TGTGCCAGCAGCCTCGAGATAGCCAAAAACATTCAGTACTTC.

This clonotype has a single count. The CDR3 spells CAISAHTGGTGNTIYF. The CDR3 region has the DNA TGTGCCATCAGTGCCCATACAGGGGGCACTGGAAACACCATATATTTT. The genes are TRBV10-3 and TRBJ1-3; 9 nucleotides match TRBD1. Losses at the gene ends were 4 bases for V and 2 bases for J; bases not matched to a gene: 6. The germline V gene has CDR1 ENHRY and CDR2 SYGVKD. The CDR3 runs to 16 residues.

This clonotype has more than one count but fewer than ten. The chain joins TRBV27 to TRBJ1-1; the D gene is possibly TRBD1 (6 bases). The V end lost 4 bases, the J end lost 3 bases, and 6 bases lay between the germline ends. CDR1 is MNHEY, CDR2 SMNVEV, per germline (reference sequence). The length of the CDR3 is 12 residues. The CDR3 nucleotides read TGTGCCAGCAGTTCAGGGGACACTGAAGCTTTCTTT. Translated, it gives CASSSGDTEAFF.

The chain is built from TRBV2 and TRBJ2-7, with 12 bases matching TRBD1. Germline V lookup: CDR1 SNHLY, CDR2 FYNNEI. This CDR3 has 13 residues. V shed 6 bases, J shed 7 bases, and the junction held 4 bases outside the gene matches. CDR3 amino acids: CASRGQGAIEQYF. The CDR3 DNA sequence: TGTGCCAGCAGGGGACAGGGGGCAATAGAGCAGTACTTC.

J is TRBJ2-2 and V is TRBV2; 7 bases fit TRBD1. After removal of 11 bases from V and 2 bases from J, the junction contained 5 bases not matched to a gene. Looked up from germline, CDR1 is SNHLY and CDR2 is FYNNEI. There are 13 residues in the CDR3. The chain's CDR3 is CAAGTANTGELFF. The CDR3 DNA reads TGTGCCGCCGGGACAGCTAACACCGGGGAGCTGTTTTTT.

In the case of this clonotype: This clone may be a read error of a much larger clone one base away. A read error is likely, as this CDR3 ends without the conserved phenylalanine or tryptophan. The chain combines TRBV7-6 with TRBJ1-2; D call uncertain. The length of the CDR3 is 12 residues. V shed 7 bases and J shed 6 bases, with 12 bases lying between them. Germline CDR1 and CDR2: SGHVS and FNYEAQ. CDR3 DNA sequence: TGTGCCAGCATCCTCGGCACGGATGGCTACACCTAC. Translation: CASILGTDGYTY.

The table lists this clonotype with a few counts. This sequence joins TRBV20-1 and TRBJ2-2; TRBD1 is a possible D gene (6 bases). Trimming left V 1 base short and J 2 bases short, with 11 bases between. From germline, CDR1 is DFQATT and CDR2 SNEGSKA (reference sequence). The length of the CDR3 is 15 residues. The CDR3 loop is CSARVTGSNTGELFF. The CDR3 DNA follows: TGCAGTGCTAGAGTGACAGGATCTAACACCGGGGAGCTGTTTTTT.

This clonotype was seen once. This chain connects TRBV6-5 to TRBJ1-6; D not resolved. Germline CDR1 reads MNHEY; CDR2 reads SVGAGI. The length of the CDR3 is 16 residues. V was trimmed by 5 bases and J by 7 bases, leaving 18 bases between them. The CDR3 bases are TGTGCCAGCAGTGCGACGACCCCTCCCGGAAATTCACCCCTCCACTTT. It translates to CASSATTPPGNSPLHF.

This clonotype turned up a few times. The genes are TRBV7-9 and TRBJ1-2; maybe TRBD1 (5 bases). The length of the CDR3 is 13 residues. Germline V gene lookup returns CDR1 SEHNR and CDR2 FQNEAQ (reference sequence). Trimming cost V 3 bases and J 8 bases, with 13 bases left between them. The CDR3 DNA is TGTGCCAGCAGCTTGCAGGGTCGAGAAGGCTACACCTTC. Translated: CASSLQGREGYTF.

The J gene is TRBJ1-1, the V gene TRBV29-1; D unclear. V was shortened by 7 bases and J by 0 bases, with 9 bases between the two germline ends. The germline V gene has CDR1 SQVTM and CDR2 ANQGSEA. The CDR3 runs to 12 residues. The CDR3 region is CSASTLNTEAFF. The CDR3 DNA reads as TGCAGCGCCTCAACATTGAACACTGAAGCTTTCTTT.

V gene TRBV5-1 combines with J gene TRBJ2-2, with TRBD2 as a possible D gene (5 bases). The CDR3 totals 14 residues. Germline-derived CDR1 and CDR2 are SGHRS and YFSETQ. V shed 6 bases and J shed 1 base, with 10 bases lying between them. In DNA, the CDR3 is TGCGCCAGCATTGAGGGTAGGAACACCGGGGAGCTGTTTTTT. The encoded protein is CASIEGRNTGELFF.

A word on this clonotype: The junction shows a germline mismatch at one end, possibly a read error. The chain links TRBV20-1 to TRBJ1-6, with unresolved D. The CDR3 has 16 residues. Germline CDR1 reads DFQATT; CDR2 reads SNEGSKA (reference sequence). The DNA for the CDR3 is TGCAGTGCTAGAGATGAGAAAAGCTCCTATAATTCACTCCTCCACTTT. Amino acid sequence: CSARDEKSSYNSLLHF.

This clonotype occurred a few times. This chain uses TRBV28 with TRBJ1-5; D perhaps matches TRBD1 (5 bases). This CDR3 has 16 residues. Germline V gene lookup returns CDR1 MDHEN and CDR2 SYDVKM. With 6 bases removed from V and 0 bases from J, the gap between germline ends came to 15 bases. CDR3 DNA: TGTGCCAGCAGACCTGGGGCACTTTATAGCAATCAGCCCCAGCATTTT. Translating gives CASRPGALYSNQPQHF.

This chain links TRBV30 with TRBJ1-2, with 7 bases matching TRBD1. Per the germline V gene, CDR1 is GTSNPN and CDR2 is SVGIG (reference sequence). The CDR3 has 14 amino acids. Losses at the gene ends were 5 bases for V and 8 bases for J; bases not matched to a gene: 14. The CDR3 sequence: CAWAHLLDRVGYTF. Written as DNA, the CDR3 is TGTGCCTGGGCGCATCTTCTAGACAGGGTCGGCTACACCTTC.

The sample holds many counts of this clonotype. This sequence joins TRBV7-2 and TRBJ2-7, with 11 bases matching TRBD2. Germline assignment: CDR1 SGHTA and CDR2 FQGNSA. The trim removed 1 base at V and 0 bases at J, leaving 5 bases unmatched. This CDR3 has 17 amino acids. CDR3: CASSLVAGLADSYEQYF. The CDR3 DNA sequence: TGTGCCAGCAGCTTAGTAGCGGGACTAGCGGACTCCTACGAGCAGTACTTC.

CDR3 sequence reads: CASSRSRTIPNEQFF. The DNA of the CDR3 is TGTGCCAGCAGTCGCTCCCGGACAATTCCCAATGAGCAGTTCTTC. This chain connects TRBV6-2 or TRBV6-3 to TRBJ2-1; D possibly corresponds to TRBD1 (5 bases). V was pared by 5 bases and J by 6 bases, with 17 bases between. This CDR3 spans 15 amino acids. The germline gives CDR1 MNHEY, CDR2 SVGEGT.

The rearrangement links TRBV6-1 to TRBJ1-5; weak D call: TRBD1 (5 bases). V lost 1 base and J 6 bases, leaving 10 bases between the germline ends. The CDR3 sequence is 14 residues long. The germline CDR1 and CDR2 sequences are MNHNS and SASEGT. CDR3 coding DNA: TGTGCCAGCAGTGAAGTCCGGGGGTTTCAGCCCCAGCATTTT. Translated, it gives CASSEVRGFQPQHF.

J is TRBJ2-5 and V is TRBV6-1, with 13 bases identical to TRBD2. CDR1 is MNHNS, CDR2 SASEGT, per germline. This CDR3 is built from 21 residues. Trimming removed 5 bases from V and 5 bases from J; junction bases left unmatched: 23. In DNA, the CDR3 is TGTGCCAGCAGTTACCCCTTCACCCCAACTAGCGGGGGGGCCGCGGAGGAGACCCAGTACTTC. Its protein is CASSYPFTPTSGGAAEETQYF.

The V gene is TRBV7-9, the J gene TRBJ2-5; TRBD1 aligns across 10 bases. The length of the CDR3 is 17 residues. The J segment lost 5 bases and the V segment lost 4 bases, leaving 13 bases of the junction unmatched. Germline CDR1 is SEHNR and CDR2 is FQNEAQ (reference sequence). The CDR3 nucleotides are TGTGCCAGCAGCTCCAGTCGCTTGGGACAGGGGTTGGAGACCCAGTACTTC. Translated, it gives CASSSSRLGQGLETQYF.